A selection of T cell receptor beta chains follows, all from one sample in a study of T-cell memory formation after mild COVID-19. TCRdb passed the 5' RACE reads through MiXCR, listing each CDR3 protein once. The profile covers 450,000 or so distinct CDR3 sequences, with around 20% appearing a single time and around 8% taken by the ten largest. Sequencing was done on a sample of PBMCs or a T cell subset sorted from them (not recorded which). The origin of the receptors is an adult woman who had mild COVID-19 (a few samples of this study predate the infection). Cell type and time point are not known. Both conserved end residues are part of each CDR3. The order of the fields is clone size, D gene, J gene, V gene, CDR3 DNA, CDR3 protein. The D gene is left open where the match is weak. Clone size, where shown, is once, few, many, or a class for clones that have expanded.

clone size: few; D gene: -; J gene: TRBJ1-5; V gene: TRBV19; CDR3 DNA: TGTGCCAGTAGATCGCAGGGCAGGCAGCCCCAGCATTTT; CDR3 protein: CASRSQGRQPQHF
clone size: few; D gene: TRBD2; J gene: TRBJ2-1; V gene: TRBV7-6; CDR3 DNA: TGTGCCAGCAGCTTAGGAGGACTAGCGGGAGTACAGTTCTTC; CDR3 protein: CASSLGGLAGVQFF
clone size: few; D gene: TRBD2; J gene: TRBJ2-7; V gene: TRBV9; CDR3 DNA: TGTGCCAGCAGCGTCGGCGCGGGAGCTTCGTACGAGCAGTACTTC; CDR3 protein: CASSVGAGASYEQYF
clone size: -; D gene: -; J gene: TRBJ2-2; V gene: TRBV20-1; CDR3 DNA: TGCAGTGCTAGAGATTTACGGCTAGCGCACGGGGAGCTGTTTTTT; CDR3 protein: CSARDLRLAHGELFF
clone size: few; D gene: TRBD1; J gene: TRBJ1-5; V gene: TRBV20-1; CDR3 DNA: TGCAGTGCTAGCAGGGGGATCGAGGGTCAGCCCCAGCATTTT; CDR3 protein: CSASRGIEGQPQHF
clone size: -; D gene: -; J gene: TRBJ1-1; V gene: TRBV6-2/TRBV6-3; CDR3 DNA: TGTGCCAGCAGTTCCTTAGGACCGGTAATGAACACTGAAGCTTTCTTT; CDR3 protein: CASSSLGPVMNTEAFF
clone size: few; D gene: TRBD2; J gene: TRBJ2-1; V gene: TRBV20-1; CDR3 DNA: TGCAGTGCTAGGGGCGGGGGATATTCCTACAATGAGCAGTTCTTC; CDR3 protein: CSARGGGYSYNEQFF
clone size: -; D gene: TRBD1; J gene: TRBJ2-5; V gene: TRBV15; CDR3 DNA: TGTGCCACCAGCAATGACAGGGGCCCCCAAGAGACCCAGTACTTC; CDR3 protein: CATSNDRGPQETQYF
clone size: few; D gene: TRBD1; J gene: TRBJ1-6; V gene: TRBV5-1; CDR3 DNA: TGCGCCAGCAGCTTGGGTGCCGGGACAGGGGCTTCACCCCTCCACTTT; CDR3 protein: CASSLGAGTGASPLHF
clone size: many; D gene: TRBD2; J gene: TRBJ2-1; V gene: TRBV15; CDR3 DNA: TGTGCCACCAGCTTGGGGACTAGCGGGTACAATGAGCAGTTCTTC; CDR3 protein: CATSLGTSGYNEQFF
clone size: few; D gene: -; J gene: TRBJ2-6; V gene: TRBV7-6; CDR3 DNA: TGTGCCAGCAGCTTTTTCTCTGGGGCCAACGTCCTGACTTTC; CDR3 protein: CASSFFSGANVLTF
clone size: -; D gene: -; J gene: TRBJ2-1; V gene: TRBV12-5; CDR3 DNA: TGTGCTAGTGGTTTTGCGATAGACAATGAGCAGTTCTTC; CDR3 protein: CASGFAIDNEQFF
clone size: -; D gene: -; J gene: TRBJ2-5; V gene: TRBV12-3/TRBV12-4; CDR3 DNA: TGTGCCACGCAAACCGGGACCCAACTTGGGACCCAGTACTTC; CDR3 protein: CATQTGTQLGTQYF
clone size: many; D gene: -; J gene: TRBJ2-5; V gene: TRBV5-1; CDR3 DNA: TGCGCCAGCAGCCCGACCCAAGAGACCCAGTACTTC; CDR3 protein: CASSPTQETQYF
clone size: -; D gene: -; J gene: TRBJ2-1; V gene: TRBV20-1; CDR3 DNA: TGCAGTGTCCAGCTAGTGCATGAGCAGTTCTTC; CDR3 protein: CSVQLVHEQFF
clone size: few; D gene: -; J gene: TRBJ2-3; V gene: TRBV7-3; CDR3 DNA: TGTGCCAGCAGCTTATCCCCTACAGATACGCAGTATTTT; CDR3 protein: CASSLSPTDTQYF
clone size: many; D gene: TRBD2; J gene: TRBJ2-7; V gene: TRBV5-1; CDR3 DNA: TGCGCCAGCAGCATCCTAGCGGGAGAATATTACGAGCAGTACTTC; CDR3 protein: CASSILAGEYYEQYF
clone size: few; D gene: -; J gene: TRBJ1-1; V gene: TRBV7-9; CDR3 DNA: TGTGCCAGCAGCTTTCAAGGGGCGGGCACTGAAGCTTTCTTT; CDR3 protein: CASSFQGAGTEAFF
clone size: few; D gene: -; J gene: TRBJ1-2; V gene: TRBV29-1; CDR3 DNA: TGCAGCGTTGTCGCCTCCGGACGCTATGGCTACACCTTC; CDR3 protein: CSVVASGRYGYTF
clone size: -; D gene: TRBD2; J gene: TRBJ2-5; V gene: TRBV3-1; CDR3 DNA: TGTGCCAGCAGCCAAGGCTTTAAGCGGGGGCCACAAGAGACCCAGTACTTC; CDR3 protein: CASSQGFKRGPQETQYF
clone size: -; D gene: TRBD1; J gene: TRBJ2-5; V gene: TRBV18; CDR3 DNA: TGTGCCAGCTCACCATCCGGACAGGGAGAGACCCAGTACTTC; CDR3 protein: CASSPSGQGETQYF
clone size: -; D gene: -; J gene: TRBJ2-1; V gene: TRBV7-2; CDR3 DNA: TGTGCCAGCAGCTTAGAACCAGGGTACAATGAGCAGTTCTTC; CDR3 protein: CASSLEPGYNEQFF
clone size: -; D gene: -; J gene: TRBJ2-7; V gene: TRBV30; CDR3 DNA: TGTGCCTGGAGTCCCGGGATCGGAATATCGTCCTACGAGCAGTACTTC; CDR3 protein: CAWSPGIGISSYEQYF
clone size: -; D gene: -; J gene: TRBJ2-7; V gene: TRBV5-1; CDR3 DNA: TGCGCCAGCAGCCACATCGACGGTAGCGAGCAGTACTTC; CDR3 protein: CASSHIDGSEQYF
clone size: -; D gene: -; J gene: TRBJ1-1; V gene: TRBV12-5; CDR3 DNA: TGTGCTAGTGGTTTGGGCGTGCGAACTGAAGCTTTCTTT; CDR3 protein: CASGLGVRTEAFF
clone size: many; D gene: TRBD1; J gene: TRBJ2-7; V gene: TRBV4-3; CDR3 DNA: TGCGCCAGCAGCCAAGACGGGACAGGGTTCTACGAGCAGTACTTC; CDR3 protein: CASSQDGTGFYEQYF
clone size: -; D gene: -; J gene: TRBJ2-5; V gene: TRBV30; CDR3 DNA: TGTGCCTGGAGTGTGGGGTGGGAGACCCAGTACTTC; CDR3 protein: CAWSVGWETQYF
clone size: -; D gene: TRBD2; J gene: TRBJ2-1; V gene: TRBV7-8; CDR3 DNA: TGTGCCAGCAGCCCTCACCGACTAGCGCCGTCCTACAATGAGCAGTTCTTC; CDR3 protein: CASSPHRLAPSYNEQFF
clone size: -; D gene: -; J gene: TRBJ2-1; V gene: TRBV5-1; CDR3 DNA: TGCGCCAGCAGCTTGACCGATGCTTTACCCGGGGGAGGCAATGAGCAGTTCTTC; CDR3 protein: CASSLTDALPGGGNEQFF
clone size: -; D gene: -; J gene: TRBJ1-6; V gene: TRBV5-1; CDR3 DNA: TGCGCCAGCAGCGAAAGGACAGCTAGCTTTTATAATTCACCCCTCCACTTT; CDR3 protein: CASSERTASFYNSPLHF
clone size: few; D gene: -; J gene: TRBJ1-2; V gene: TRBV20-1; CDR3 DNA: TGCAGTGCTAGAGATCGGGAGAACGGCTACACCTTC; CDR3 protein: CSARDRENGYTF
clone size: -; D gene: TRBD1; J gene: TRBJ2-4; V gene: TRBV15; CDR3 DNA: TGTGCCACCAGCAGGGGTTCGTCCGGGACAGGCCAAAACATTCAGTACTTC; CDR3 protein: CATSRGSSGTGQNIQYF
clone size: few; D gene: TRBD2; J gene: TRBJ2-3; V gene: TRBV7-8; CDR3 DNA: TGTGCCAGCAGCTTGACTAGCGGGGTGAGAGATACGCAGTATTTT; CDR3 protein: CASSLTSGVRDTQYF
clone size: -; D gene: -; J gene: TRBJ2-1; V gene: TRBV4-3; CDR3 DNA: TGCGCCAGCAGCCGGGACACCGACTACAATGAGCAGTTCTTC; CDR3 protein: CASSRDTDYNEQFF